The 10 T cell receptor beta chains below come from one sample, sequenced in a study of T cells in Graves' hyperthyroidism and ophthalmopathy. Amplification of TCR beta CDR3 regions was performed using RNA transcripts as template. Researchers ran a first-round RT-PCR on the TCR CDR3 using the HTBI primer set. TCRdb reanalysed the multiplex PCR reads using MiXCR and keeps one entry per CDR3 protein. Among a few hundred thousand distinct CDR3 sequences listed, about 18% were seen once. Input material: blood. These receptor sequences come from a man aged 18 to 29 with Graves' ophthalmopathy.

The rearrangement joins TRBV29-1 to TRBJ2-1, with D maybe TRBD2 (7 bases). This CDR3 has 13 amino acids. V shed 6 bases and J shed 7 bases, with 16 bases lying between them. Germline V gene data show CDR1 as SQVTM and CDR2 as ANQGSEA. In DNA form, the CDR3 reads TGCAGCGTCTCCTTAGGGGGGGAGAATGAGCAGTTCTTC. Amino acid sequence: CSVSLGGENEQFF.

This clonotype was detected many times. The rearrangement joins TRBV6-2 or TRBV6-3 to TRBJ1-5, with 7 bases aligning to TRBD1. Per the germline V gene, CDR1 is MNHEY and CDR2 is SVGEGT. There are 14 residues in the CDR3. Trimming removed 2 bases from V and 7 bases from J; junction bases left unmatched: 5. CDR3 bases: TGTGCCAGCAGTTACGTAGAGGGGGCACAGCCCCAGCATTTT. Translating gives CASSYVEGAQPQHF.

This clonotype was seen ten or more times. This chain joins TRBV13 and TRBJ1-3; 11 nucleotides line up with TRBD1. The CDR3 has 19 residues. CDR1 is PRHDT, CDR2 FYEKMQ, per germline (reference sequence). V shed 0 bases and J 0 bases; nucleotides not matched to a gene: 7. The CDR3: CASSLGATGQGGSGNTIYF. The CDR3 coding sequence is TGTGCCAGCAGCTTAGGAGCTACGGGACAGGGGGGCTCTGGAAACACCATATATTTT.

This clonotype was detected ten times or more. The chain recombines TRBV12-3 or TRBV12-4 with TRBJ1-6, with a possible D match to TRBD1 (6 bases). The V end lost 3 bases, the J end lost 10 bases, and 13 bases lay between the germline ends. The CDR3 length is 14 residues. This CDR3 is CASSLDRRGSPLHF. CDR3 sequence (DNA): TGTGCCAGCAGTTTGGACAGACGGGGCTCACCCCTCCACTTT.

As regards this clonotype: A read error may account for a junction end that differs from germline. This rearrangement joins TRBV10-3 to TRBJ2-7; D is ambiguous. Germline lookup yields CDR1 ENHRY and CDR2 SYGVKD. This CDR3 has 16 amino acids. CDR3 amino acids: CAVSPDEVHGIYEQYF. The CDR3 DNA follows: TGTGCCGTCAGCCCTGACGAGGTACATGGGATCTACGAGCAGTACTTC.

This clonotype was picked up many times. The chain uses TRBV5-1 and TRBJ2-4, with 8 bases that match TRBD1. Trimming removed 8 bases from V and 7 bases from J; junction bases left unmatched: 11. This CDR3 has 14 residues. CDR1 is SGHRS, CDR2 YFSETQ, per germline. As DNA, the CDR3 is TGCGCCAGTCGCGTTGGGGACAGGTGGAACATTCAGTACTTC. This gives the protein CASRVGDRWNIQYF.

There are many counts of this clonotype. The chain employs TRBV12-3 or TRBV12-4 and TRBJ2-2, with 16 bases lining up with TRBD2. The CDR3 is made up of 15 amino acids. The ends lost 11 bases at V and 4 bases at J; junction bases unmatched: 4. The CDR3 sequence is CAWGLAGGLTGELFF. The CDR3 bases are TGTGCCTGGGGACTAGCGGGGGGGCTCACCGGGGAGCTGTTTTTT.

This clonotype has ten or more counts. CDR3 sequence (DNA): TGCAGTGCTAGAGATTTGGGGGGGGAGGGGGATAATTCACCCCTCCACTTT. Translating it yields CSARDLGGEGDNSPLHF. This chain links TRBV20-1 with TRBJ1-6, with D possibly matching TRBD1 (6 bases). V lost 0 bases and J 5 bases, leaving 17 bases between the germline ends. The CDR3 totals 17 residues. CDR1 is DFQATT and CDR2 is SNEGSKA in the germline V gene (reference sequence).

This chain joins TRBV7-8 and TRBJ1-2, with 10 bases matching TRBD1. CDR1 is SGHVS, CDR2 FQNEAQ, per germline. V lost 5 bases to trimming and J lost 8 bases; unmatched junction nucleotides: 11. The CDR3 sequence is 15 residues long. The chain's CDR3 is CASSGGTGAGKGYTF. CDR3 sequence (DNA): TGTGCCAGCAGCGGGGGGACAGGGGCCGGGAAGGGCTACACCTTC.

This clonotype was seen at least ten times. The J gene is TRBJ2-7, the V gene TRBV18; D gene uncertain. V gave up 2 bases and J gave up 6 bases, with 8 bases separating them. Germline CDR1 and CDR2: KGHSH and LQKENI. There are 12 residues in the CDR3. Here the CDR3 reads CASSPAVGEQYF. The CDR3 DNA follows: TGTGCCAGCTCACCAGCGGTAGGCGAGCAGTACTTC.